This T cell receptor beta chain was observed in a study of blood T cells in healthy people across ages. The study, taken as a whole, reports: Investigators treated diversity estimates from one million T cells as underestimates.

This clonotype came up a few times. Antigen: not known. Then a second PCR, running roughly 7 to 11 cycles, was carried out with a sample-barcoded 5' primer and a J-beta primer mix. TCRdb reprocessed the 5' RACE reads via MiXCR and lists one record per CDR3 protein. This table holds some 1.6 million distinct CDR3 sequences, roughly 32% found once. This CDR3 is 13 amino acids long. V gave up 5 bases and J gave up 4 bases, with 10 bases separating them. From germline, CDR1 is MNHEY and CDR2 SMNVEV (reference sequence). This TCR was sampled from a woman aged 25 to 39 in good health. The V call is TRBV27, the J call TRBJ2-3; D not certain. Material for sequencing was blood. The CDR3 spells CASSGMLADTQYF. The CDR3 DNA reads TGTGCCAGCAGTGGAATGTTGGCAGATACGCAGTATTTT.